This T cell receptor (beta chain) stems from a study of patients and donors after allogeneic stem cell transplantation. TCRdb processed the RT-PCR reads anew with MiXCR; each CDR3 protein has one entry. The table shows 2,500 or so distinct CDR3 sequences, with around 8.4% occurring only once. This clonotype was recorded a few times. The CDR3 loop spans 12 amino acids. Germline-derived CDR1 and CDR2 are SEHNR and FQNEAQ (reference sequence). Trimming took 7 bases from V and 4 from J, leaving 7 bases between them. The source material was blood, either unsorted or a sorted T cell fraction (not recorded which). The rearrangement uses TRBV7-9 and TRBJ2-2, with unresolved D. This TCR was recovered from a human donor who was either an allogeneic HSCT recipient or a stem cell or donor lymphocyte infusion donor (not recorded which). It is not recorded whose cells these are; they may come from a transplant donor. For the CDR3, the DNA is TGTGCCAGCACACCGGTCACCGGGGAGCTGTTTTTT. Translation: CASTPVTGELFF.